This T cell receptor (beta chain) came from a study of T-cell reconstitution after alpha-beta-depleted transplantation in children (dated by TCRdb to about 2016). About the investigation overall: Using TCR repertoire profiling, the study quantitatively followed how T-cell immune reconstitution unfolded in children after TCRalphabeta/CD19-depleted allogeneic hematopoietic cell transplantation.

The cysteine opens and the phenylalanine closes a CDR3 of 13 amino acids. Just CDR3 DNA is preserved here, 39 bases in frame from base 1. Based on the germline V gene, the CDR1 and CDR2 sequences are MNHNS and SASEGT. Trimming costs V 4 bases and J 0 bases, and their ends lie 6 bases apart. Receptor libraries were prepared by PCR. Sequencing used an Illumina HiSeq 2500. TCR libraries were prepared with molecular barcoding, using unique molecular identifiers to normalize TCRbeta repertoire quantification. TCRdb cleaned the public reads at Q25 with fastp, built clones with MiXCR and kept in-frame beta chains. Every distinct CDR3 protein forms one entry, paired with its most common genes and DNA. The sample has approximately 270,000 distinct CDR3 sequences on record, about 24% of them singletons. The ten largest clones add up to roughly 5% of the sample. Regarding this clonotype: Its antigen is unknown. It has no much larger one-base neighbor in the sample; base qualities were not kept.

Sample treatment or condition, as interpreted from the label and publication: allogeneic hematopoietic cell transplantation with graft depleted of TCRalphabeta T cells and CD19 B cells. Transplant recipients were children who received TCRalphabeta/CD19-depleted allogeneic hematopoietic cell grafts. The investigation overall reported the following: The apparently early alphabetaT-cell count recovery about two months after transplant was reportedly dependent on only several hundred rapidly expanded clones derived from non-depleted graft cells. In some patients, high TCRbeta diversity at day 60 was attributed to recipient T cells and intrathymic progenitors that had survived conditioning. Over the following months the frequencies of hyperexpanded clones went down, and after one year T-cell counts and TCRbeta diversity were mostly credited to newly produced T cells.

The TCR comes from a female patient aged 2-9 years who had a stem cell transplant for congenital amegakaryocytic thrombocytopenia, so the T cells may come from the graft donor. The V gene is TRBV6-1 and the J gene is TRBJ1-2, with the D gene not confidently named. The specimen was PBMCs, mostly from graft donor cells, collected 360 days after TCRalphabeta/CD19-depleted stem cell transplant. The nucleotides read TGTGCCAGCAGTGGAATGGCTAACTATGGCTACACCTTC. Translation gives CASSGMANYGYTF.